Each of the 3 T cell receptor beta chains below was sequenced from the same sample in a study of cytomegalovirus exposure and HLA in healthy donors. Both 60 Vbeta primers and 13 Jbeta primers went into the PCR. Clones were read by immunoSEQ multiplex PCR, and TCRdb kept only the in-frame ones, dropping some. The data show about 140,000 clones, 80% to 85% seen once. Sequenced material: PBMCs. The receptors were sampled from a male donor in good health and CMV-seronegative.

The count of this clone is one. In DNA form, the CDR3 reads TGCGCCAGCAGCCCATCTGAGATAGCCTATGGCTACACCTTC. Residues: CASSPSEIAYGYTF. The J gene is TRBJ1-2, the V gene TRBV4-1; D unresolved. The V and J ends lost 4 bases and 4 bases respectively, with 13 bases between them. The CDR3 contains 14 residues. Germline lookup yields CDR1 MGHRA and CDR2 YSYEKL.

The rearrangement links TRBV15 to TRBJ2-2; TRBD2 agrees at 10 bases. V gave up 1 base and J gave up 6 bases; unmatched junction bases: 5. This CDR3 has 16 residues. In germline, CDR1 is LNHNV, CDR2 YYDKDF (reference sequence). The DNA of the CDR3 is TGTGCCACCAGCAGAGCTAGCGGGGGCAGGGCCGGGGAGCTGTTTTTT. Protein sequence: CATSRASGGRAGELFF.

The genes are TRBV5-6 and TRBJ2-4; 8 bases agree with TRBD2. V dropped 0 bases and J dropped 3; count of bases not matched to a gene: 5. CDR1 SGHDT and CDR2 YYEEEE come from the germline V gene. The CDR3 length is 16 residues. This CDR3 is CASSLGAGGGKNIQYF. DNA of the CDR3: TGTGCCAGCAGCTTGGGGGCGGGGGGAGGCAAAAACATTCAGTACTTC.